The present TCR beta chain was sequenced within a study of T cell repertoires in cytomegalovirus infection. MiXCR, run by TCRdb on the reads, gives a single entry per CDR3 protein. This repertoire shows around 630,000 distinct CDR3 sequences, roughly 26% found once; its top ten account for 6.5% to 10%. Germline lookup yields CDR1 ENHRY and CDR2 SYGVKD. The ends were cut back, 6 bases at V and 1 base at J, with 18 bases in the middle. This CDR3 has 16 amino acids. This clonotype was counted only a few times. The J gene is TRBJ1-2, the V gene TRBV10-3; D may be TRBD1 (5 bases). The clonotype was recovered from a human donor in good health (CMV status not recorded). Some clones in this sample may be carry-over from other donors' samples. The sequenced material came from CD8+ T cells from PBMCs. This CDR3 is CAIRVSLPGVNYGYTF. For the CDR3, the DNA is TGTGCCATCAGGGTGTCCCTACCGGGGGTTAACTATGGCTACACCTTC.